This T cell receptor beta chain stems from a study of response to subunit inactivated influenza vaccine. A remark on this clonotype: The antigen remains undetermined.

The germline V gene encodes CDR1 SGHTA and CDR2 FQGNSA. The CDR3 spans 14 residues. The germline V and J ends were trimmed by 8 bases and 0 bases, with 11 bases remaining between them. In TCRdb, the RT-PCR reads were re-called with MiXCR into one record per CDR3 protein. The data show 650,000 to 850,000 distinct CDR3 sequences, 14% seen once. Notes on the study in general: The authors offered the suggestion that each seasonal influenza vaccination recruits few new T cells.

The clonotype was recovered from a man aged 45-60 years who received an inactivated influenza vaccine. The sample in question was PBMCs from blood, obtained around 15 days before vaccination. This sequence joins TRBV7-2 and TRBJ1-5; tentative D call: TRBD1 (6 bases). The CDR3 sequence: CASADSYSNQPQHF. The CDR3 DNA reads as TGTGCCAGCGCGGACAGCTATAGCAATCAGCCCCAGCATTTT. The full variable domain, its missing parts supplied by reference TRBV7-2 and TRBJ1-5, is GAGVSQSPSNKVTEKGKDVELRCDPISGHTALYWYRQSLGQGLEFLIYFQGNSAPDKSGLPSDRFSAERTGGSVSTLTIQRTQQEDSAVYLCASADSYSNQPQHFGDGTRLSIL.